The 24 T cell receptor beta chains below all came from one sample that was sequenced in a study of T-cell reconstitution after alpha-beta-depleted transplantation in children. Whole-study findings and limits: Reportedly, only several hundred clones from non-depleted graft cells drove alpha-beta T-cell counts at about two months.

Unique molecular identifiers were used in preparing the TCRbeta library. TCRdb ran MiXCR on the PCR reads and lists one entry per CDR3 protein. The sample has roughly 30,000 distinct CDR3 sequences; under 6.5% are singletons. These TCRs are of unknown antigen specificity. The specimen was peripheral blood, collected 60 days after TCRalphabeta/CD19-depleted stem cell transplant. The origin of the receptors is a child under two years old who had a stem cell transplant for acute myeloid leukemia, so the T cells may come from the graft donor.

This clonotype was recorded at least ten times. CDR3 loop: CASSTQGGDTYQPQHF. The CDR3 DNA is TGTGCCAGCAGTACTCAGGGGGGTGACACCTATCAGCCCCAGCATTTT. This chain connects TRBV2 to TRBJ1-5; 7 bases agree with TRBD1. The CDR3 runs to 16 residues. Germline-derived CDR1 and CDR2 are SNHLY and FYNNEI. The ends lost 5 bases at V and 5 bases at J; junction bases unmatched: 12.

This clonotype qualifies as medium-sized. The V and J genes are TRBV5-1 and TRBJ2-1; tentative D call: TRBD2 (6 bases). Trimming took off 0 bases at V and 5 bases at J, with 12 bases between the two ends. The CDR3 is made up of 15 amino acids. The germline gives CDR1 SGHRS, CDR2 YFSETQ. The CDR3 sequence is CASSLGLAENNEQFF. CDR3 nucleotides: TGCGCCAGCAGCTTGGGGTTAGCGGAAAACAATGAGCAGTTCTTC.

This clonotype has ten or more counts. The genes are TRBV15 and TRBJ2-5; TRBD1 might be the D (5 bases). Trimming removed 0 bases from V and 3 bases from J, with 5 bases in between. CDR1 is LNHNV and CDR2 is YYDKDF in the germline V gene (reference sequence). The CDR3 covers 13 residues. The CDR3 DNA reads as TGTGCCACCAGCAGAGACAGGGAAGAGACCCAGTACTTC. Protein: CATSRDREETQYF.

In its sample, this clonotype was seen many times. The V call is TRBV10-3, the J call TRBJ1-6; 7 nucleotides align to TRBD1. The germline V gene encodes CDR1 ENHRY and CDR2 SYGVKD. This CDR3 is 15 amino acids long. Losses at the gene ends were 6 bases for V and 6 bases for J; bases not matched to a gene: 8. The CDR3 region is CAISRSDRLNSPLHF. As DNA, the CDR3 is TGTGCCATCAGCCGATCGGACAGGCTTAATTCACCCCTCCACTTT.

This clonotype was counted at least ten times. The chain links TRBV5-1 to TRBJ2-1; TRBD1 or TRBD2 may be the D gene (6 bases each). Germline-derived CDR1 and CDR2 are SGHRS and YFSETQ. The CDR3 contains 11 residues. Trimming shortened V by 4 bases and J by 15 bases, and 14 bases separated the two germline ends. The CDR3 DNA reads TGCGCCAGCAGCCCAGGGGAGGAGAGGTTCTTC. Translation: CASSPGEERFF.

This clonotype showed up many times. V gene TRBV20-1 combines with J gene TRBJ2-3, with D possibly matching TRBD2 (6 bases). CDR3 length: 14 residues. Germline loops: CDR1 DFQATT, CDR2 SNEGSKA (reference sequence). V was shortened by 0 bases and J by 11 bases, with 18 bases between the two germline ends. The CDR3 protein is CSARDIEPAGWQYF. CDR3 bases: TGCAGTGCTAGAGATATCGAGCCCGCGGGATGGCAGTATTTT.

This clonotype was seen many times. The chain is built from TRBV18 and TRBJ1-6; 7 positions match TRBD1. CDR3 length: 15 residues. V was pared by 3 bases and J by 5 bases, with 4 bases of the junction left unmatched. Germline-derived CDR1 and CDR2 are KGHSH and LQKENI. The CDR3 is CASSPSRGDNSPLHF. In nucleotides, the CDR3 is TGTGCCAGCTCACCGTCCAGGGGGGATAATTCACCCCTCCACTTT.

This clonotype was seen repeatedly, ten times or more. CDR3 nucleotide sequence: TGTGCCAGCAGCGTCCCGGGACAGGGGGCCAAAAACATTCAGTACTTC. Translating gives CASSVPGQGAKNIQYF. The genes are TRBV9 and TRBJ2-4; 10 bases line up with TRBD1. Germline CDR1 and CDR2: SGDLS and YYNGEE. Trimming removed 2 bases from V and 1 base from J; junction bases left unmatched: 3. The CDR3 is 16 amino acids.

This clonotype was seen repeatedly, ten times or more. This CDR3 is CASSSRAERERFRETQYF. The DNA for the CDR3 is TGTGCCAGCAGCTCCAGGGCGGAGCGGGAGAGATTTAGGGAGACCCAGTACTTC. This rearrangement joins TRBV7-6 to TRBJ2-5, with 8 bases matching TRBD2. Losses at the gene ends were 4 bases for V and 5 bases for J; bases not matched to a gene: 18. The length of the CDR3 is 18 residues. The germline V gene has CDR1 SGHVS and CDR2 FNYEAQ.

This clonotype was seen repeatedly, ten times or more. This rearrangement joins TRBV7-9 to TRBJ1-1; 7 bases map to TRBD1. The V segment lost 0 bases and the J segment 5 bases; nucleotides outside the gene matches: 6. This CDR3 region has 15 residues. Looked up from germline, CDR1 is SEHNR and CDR2 is FQNEAQ (reference sequence). CDR3 sequence reads: CASSLAQGRGTEAFF. The CDR3 DNA follows: TGTGCCAGCAGCTTAGCACAGGGGAGAGGGACTGAAGCTTTCTTT.

This clonotype was picked up many times. The J gene is TRBJ1-6, the V gene TRBV9; 11 positions agree with TRBD1. This CDR3 region has 15 residues. V was pared by 6 bases and J by 7 bases, with 6 bases of the junction left unmatched. The V gene's germline CDR1 is SGDLS and CDR2 YYNGEE. The DNA of the CDR3 is TGTGCCAGCACTACCGGGACAGGGGGAAATTCACCCCTCCACTTT. Amino acid sequence: CASTTGTGGNSPLHF.

The chain uses TRBV6-2 or TRBV6-3 and TRBJ2-5, with TRBD1 identical over 7 bases. Germline values: CDR1 MNHEY, CDR2 SVGEGT. The CDR3 runs to 12 residues. Trimming cost V 10 bases and J 6 bases; bases outside gene matches: 8. The CDR3 region is CATQGEMKTQYF. The CDR3 DNA sequence: TGTGCCACCCAGGGGGAGATGAAGACCCAGTACTTC.

This clonotype was seen ten or more times. This chain connects TRBV7-8 to TRBJ2-1, with 7 bases fitting TRBD2. V was pared by 2 bases and J by 4 bases, with 5 bases of the junction left unmatched. The CDR3 has 15 amino acids. From germline, CDR1 is SGHVS and CDR2 FQNEAQ. For the CDR3, the DNA is TGTGCCAGCAGCTTATTTGAGGGAGGGTACAATGAGCAGTTCTTC. Amino acids: CASSLFEGGYNEQFF.

This clonotype was counted ten times or more. V gene TRBV12-3 or TRBV12-4 combines with J gene TRBJ2-1; D call uncertain. The V and J ends lost 5 bases and 9 bases respectively, with 8 bases between them. This CDR3 has 11 amino acids. CDR3 bases: TGTGCCAGCAGTGGCGGCCGTGAGCAGTTCTTC. Translation: CASSGGREQFF.

This clonotype has a count of ten or more. V gene TRBV10-3 combines with J gene TRBJ1-5; D unclear. Looked up from germline, CDR1 is ENHRY and CDR2 is SYGVKD. V lost 4 bases, J lost 3 bases, and 7 bases lay in between. This CDR3 is 13 amino acids long. Written as DNA, the CDR3 is TGTGCCATCAGTGTGAAGCTCAATCAGCCCCAGCATTTT. Its translation is CAISVKLNQPQHF.

This clonotype was seen many times. The rearrangement uses TRBV5-5 and TRBJ1-5; tentatively, D is TRBD1 (5 bases). Between the trimmed V and J ends, which lost 1 base and 5 bases, there was a span of 10 bases. CDR1 and CDR2 (germline): SGHKS, YYEKEE (reference sequence). This CDR3 is 14 amino acids long. CDR3 amino acids: CASSLFRGDQPQHF. DNA for the CDR3: TGTGCCAGCAGCTTGTTTAGGGGAGATCAGCCCCAGCATTTT.

In this sample, this clonotype turned up many times. The genes are TRBV7-6 and TRBJ2-7, with a possible D match to TRBD1 (5 bases). Trimming removed 5 bases from V and 2 bases from J, with 19 bases in between. CDR1 is SGHVS, CDR2 FNYEAQ, per germline. The CDR3 has 16 amino acids. CDR3 protein: CASSPGRTYSPYEQYF. CDR3 bases: TGTGCCAGCAGCCCAGGACGGACATACAGTCCCTACGAGCAGTACTTC.

This clonotype has at least ten counts. This chain links TRBV12-3 or TRBV12-4 with TRBJ2-3; possible D gene TRBD2, 5 bases. Trimming shortened V by 7 bases and J by 6 bases, and 14 bases separated the two germline ends. The length of the CDR3 is 13 residues. CDR3 nucleotides: TGTGCCAGCACCCCGGAGGCGAGCGATACGCAGTATTTT. As protein: CASTPEASDTQYF.

Many counts were recorded for this clonotype. V is TRBV29-1 and J is TRBJ1-2; 9 bases are a match to TRBD1. Germline CDR1 and CDR2: SQVTM and ANQGSEA. The CDR3 totals 15 residues. V lost 7 bases, J lost 6 bases, and 15 bases stayed unmatched. The CDR3 protein is CSALLPGQGGNGYTF. The CDR3, as DNA: TGCAGCGCCCTCCTCCCGGGACAGGGAGGAAATGGCTACACCTTC. The full variable domain, rest sourced from reference TRBV29-1 and TRBJ1-2, is SAVISQKPSRDICQRGTSLTIQCQVDSQVTMMFWYRQQPGQSLTLIATANQGSEATYESGFVIDKFPISRPNLTFSTLTVSNMSPEDSSIYLCSALLPGQGGNGYTFGSGTRLTVV.

The rearrangement links TRBV7-2 to TRBJ1-1; 8 nucleotides match TRBD1. Unmatched junction bases numbered 13, after V lost 5 bases and J lost 5 bases. The CDR3 length is 16 residues. Looked up from germline, CDR1 is SGHTA and CDR2 is FQGNSA. The CDR3 reads CASSPSPRGRDTEAFF. CDR3 coding DNA: TGTGCCAGCAGCCCTAGCCCCAGGGGGCGCGATACTGAAGCTTTCTTT.

The chain carries TRBV5-6 and TRBJ2-7; D possibly corresponds to TRBD1 (6 bases). Trimming cost V 4 bases and J 2 bases, with 13 bases left between them. Per the germline V gene, CDR1 is SGHDT and CDR2 is YYEEEE. The CDR3 is 14 residues long. The CDR3: CASSPPGQPYEQYF. In DNA, the CDR3 is TGTGCCAGCAGCCCACCGGGACAACCCTACGAGCAGTACTTC.

This clonotype was detected many times. The chain employs TRBV5-1 and TRBJ2-5; D might be TRBD1 or TRBD2, each matching 6 bases. Germline V gives CDR1 SGHRS, CDR2 YFSETQ. CDR3 length: 16 residues. V dropped 4 bases and J dropped 5 bases, with 21 bases sitting between them. The CDR3 coding sequence is TGCGCCAGCAGCCCCTCTGTCTCAGGGGCGGGGGAGACCCAGTACTTC. It encodes CASSPSVSGAGETQYF.

This clonotype was seen ten or more times. The rearrangement links TRBV10-3 to TRBJ2-5; no clear D. The CDR3 length is 12 residues. Trimming took 2 bases from V and 2 from J, leaving 3 bases between them. Germline V gene sequence: CDR1 ENHRY, CDR2 SYGVKD. The CDR3 nucleotides read TGTGCCATCAGTGAGGGGCAAGAGACCCAGTACTTC. It yields the protein CAISEGQETQYF.

This clonotype was counted many times. The V gene is TRBV12-3 or TRBV12-4, the J gene TRBJ2-7; possible D gene TRBD1, 6 bases. This CDR3 is built from 14 residues. The germline V and J ends were trimmed by 6 bases and 3 bases, with 15 bases remaining between them. The CDR3 nucleotides read TGTGCCAGCAGGACCTCCGGGACAATCTACGAGCAGTACTTC. Protein product: CASRTSGTIYEQYF.